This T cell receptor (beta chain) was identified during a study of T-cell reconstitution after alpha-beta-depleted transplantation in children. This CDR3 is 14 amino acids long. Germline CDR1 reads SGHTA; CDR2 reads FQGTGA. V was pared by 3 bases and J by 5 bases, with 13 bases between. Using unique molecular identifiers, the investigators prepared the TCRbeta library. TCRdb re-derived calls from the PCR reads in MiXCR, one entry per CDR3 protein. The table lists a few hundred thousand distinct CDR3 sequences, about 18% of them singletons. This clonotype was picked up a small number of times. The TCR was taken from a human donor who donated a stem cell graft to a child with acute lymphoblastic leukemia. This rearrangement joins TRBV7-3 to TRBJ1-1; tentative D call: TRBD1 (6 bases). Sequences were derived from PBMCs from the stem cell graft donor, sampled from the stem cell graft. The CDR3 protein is CASSFRGEGTEAFF. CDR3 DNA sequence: TGTGCCAGCAGCTTCAGGGGTGAAGGAACTGAAGCTTTCTTT.